This T cell receptor beta chain was recovered during a study of T cell repertoires in cytomegalovirus infection. Study background: Evidence of both CMV infection and a matching HLA type came from public TCR beta signatures.

Germline V gene lookup returns CDR1 SGHNT and CDR2 YYREEE (reference sequence). The length of the CDR3 is 14 residues. V lost 1 base and J 2 bases, leaving 9 bases between the germline ends. MiXCR, applied by TCRdb to the reads, yields one record per CDR3 protein. The data contain under 850,000 distinct CDR3 sequences, 35% to 45% of them singletons. This TCR was recovered from a human donor in good health (CMV status not recorded). Some clones in this sample may be carry-over from other donors' samples. Sample: PBMCs. The chain recombines TRBV5-4 with TRBJ1-2, with D perhaps TRBD1 (6 bases). The DNA for the CDR3 is TGTGCCAGCAGCTTGCAGGACAGAAACTATGGCTACACCTTC. Its protein is CASSLQDRNYGYTF.